This T cell receptor beta chain was retrieved from a study of cytomegalovirus exposure and HLA in healthy donors (dated by TCRdb to about 2017). A note on the overall study: According to a later analysis, the approximately 130 validation repertoires were produced on the same platform as the roughly 700 repertoires of the first cohort. The study combined high-throughput TCR immunosequencing, statistical association of individual TCRs with disease status, and machine learning to predict cytomegalovirus infection status. The aim of the study was to test whether cataloging public T cell receptors could identify signatures of past pathogen exposure. Besides the first cohort of 666 subjects, a separate validation cohort made up of 120 different subjects was used. What the work shows at the level of the full study, not this receptor alone: The authors suggested that the approach could potentially be generalized to other disease states and immunological phenotypes. The study listed 164 TCR beta chains as associated with cytomegalovirus. In vitro tests confirmed that a few of the cytomegalovirus-associated TCR beta chains recognize cytomegalovirus antigens. Subsequent analysis determined that TCRs grouped into clusters in the first cohort also showed a tendency toward co-occurrence across the roughly 120 validation repertoires, and approximately 94% of cluster scores exceeded 0. A later analysis had no HLA typing for the validation cohort, so co-occurrence there was scored across all 110 or so repertoires. Cytomegalovirus status was reported to be diagnosed by the classifier with high specificity and sensitivity in both the original and validation cohorts. Most TCR sequences were seen in very few donors, while some public TCRs were found in many individuals.

The library was made by the immunoSEQ multiplex PCR assay. The original pipeline was this. A statistical classification framework was built to diagnose cytomegalovirus status from the catalog of TCR beta chain sequences. TCRdb stores this immuneACCESS table with in-frame sequences only. Part of the clones is absent; in the studies checked, under half of the shortfall reflects unresolved V genes, and no reason is known for the rest. The V and J calls and clone size were taken over from that table, and D and trimming were inferred from the DNA. This sample lists 150,000 or so clones; approximately 92% were detected once. Together, the top ten hold over 8.5% of the sample. The germline V gene sets CDR1 to SGHRS and CDR2 to YFSETQ. Reading from cysteine to phenylalanine, the CDR3 counts 14 amino acids. The DNA shown is the 42-base CDR3, in frame from base 1. V was cut back by 3 bases and J by 0 bases, leaving a gap of 10 bases between them.

Notes on this clone: Its antigen is currently not known. Qualities for individual bases were not recorded, and no much larger clone is one base off.

Separate from the roughly 650-subject first cohort, the validation cohort of 120 subjects was the group to which the donors belonged. The chain employs TRBV5-1 and TRBJ2-7; possibly the D gene is TRBD2, per 6 matching bases. The sequence was obtained from a woman between 18 and 30 years old in good health and CMV-seropositive. Material: PBMCs. The CDR3 sequence is CASSWTGDSYEQYF. The bases read TGCGCCAGCAGCTGGACGGGGGACTCCTACGAGCAGTACTTC.